This T cell receptor (beta chain) was captured in a study of vaccination effects on CD4 cells after COVID-19. The overall study: It was a median of 72 days after the second dose that post-vaccine samples were obtained. Overall study findings and caveats: By a late point after vaccination, infection- and vaccine-induced clones had shrunk markedly through clonal contraction. Recruitment yielded few convalescent patients, and the study had no early post-infection timepoints.

As for this clone: Its antigen is still unknown.

Peptide-pool stimulation followed by sequencing identified expanded antigen-specific CD4+ clonotypes in the ViraFEST assay. Once cultured for 10 to 11 days, the cells underwent separation to obtain CD4+ T cells. Vaccination of participants consisted of two doses of either the BNT162b2 or mRNA-1273 vaccine. On days 3 and 7, fresh IL-2 medium replaced half the medium. Method: immunoSEQ multiplex PCR; TCRdb's copy keeps in-frame clones and lacks some. This sample has around 81,000 clones, with around 74% found just once. The clonotype comes from a human donor who received a COVID-19 vaccine. The sequencing here drew on CD4+ T cells from PBMCs cultured with HCoV-OC43 spike peptides, taken after COVID-19 vaccination. Indicated subset: HCoV-OC43 spike overlapping peptide pool stimulation.

The CDR3 coding sequence is TGTGCCTGGAGGTCTGGGGCCAACGTCCTGACTTTC. Amino acid sequence: CAWRSGANVLTF. The chain carries TRBV30 and TRBJ2-6; no definite D call. The ends were cut back, 3 bases at V and 1 base at J, with 1 base in the middle. CDR1 GTSNPN and CDR2 SVGIG come from the germline V gene (reference sequence). There are 12 residues in the CDR3. The variable domain in full, with the rest retrieved from reference TRBV30 and TRBJ2-6, is SQTIHQWPATLVQPVGSPLSLECTVEGTSNPNLYWYRQAAGRGLQLLFYSVGIGQISSEVPQNLSASRPQDRQFILSSKKLLLSDSGFYLCAWRSGANVLTFGAGSRLTVL.